Below, one T cell receptor beta chain is given with its context. There are many counts of this clonotype. Its antigen is still unknown. There are no base qualities to consult, and no much larger clone falls within one base. The donors were 40 or so Caucasian individuals from Russia, aged roughly 6 to 100 years, who were systemically healthy. Each donor gave around 9.5 milliliters of peripheral blood, collected into EDTA-treated Vacutainer tubes. Ficoll-Paque density-gradient centrifugation was used to isolate PBMCs, with at least 6.5 million per sample. Total RNA, at least 5 micrograms per sample, was extracted from PBMCs with Trizol reagent. The percentages of naive CD45RAhigh/CD27high T cells were determined by flow cytometry on a PBMC aliquot from every donor. The protocol used for the library was 5' RACE. The listed sequencing device is Illumina HiSeq 2500. A second PCR of about 6 to 11 cycles was performed with a sample-barcoded 5' primer and a J-beta primer mix. A unique molecular identifier was introduced onto each TCR beta cDNA molecule by a template-switch 5' adaptor carrying 12 random nucleotides. At least 2.5 million CDR3-containing paired-end reads were obtained from each sample. First-strand cDNA was synthesized from all RNA with the Mint cDNA synthesis kit, primed by a TRBC-specific oligonucleotide. Following uracil-DNA glycosylase treatment, a first 18-cycle PCR with universal primers M1SS and BC2_uni_R was performed on all cDNA. In the authors' own workflow: For normalization, 1 million high-quality reads, each with a distinct molecular identifier, were randomly selected from each sample. Instead of being binned into consensus sequences, reads that shared molecular identifiers were thrown out. MiTCR, run with a Q25 quality threshold and the strictest error-elimination algorithm, handled CDR3 identification, clonotype clustering and error correction. A nonparametric unseen species model using Euler transformation provided a lower-bound estimate of total TCR beta diversity. TCRdb ran its own pipeline on the public reads, namely fastp trimming at Q25 and MiXCR clone calling, and kept in-frame beta chains. Identical CDR3 protein sequences are pooled into one entry, listed with their most common genes and DNA. In this record, the V and J calls reflect TCRdb's handling and not the investigators' own analysis. This sample comprises around 1,000,000 distinct CDR3 sequences, 25% of them detected only once. The ten largest clonotypes hold 0.65% to 0.95% of the sample.

This entry comes from a study of blood T cells in healthy people across ages (dated by TCRdb to between 2015 and 2016). Describing the broader study: In model experiments, roughly one uniquely barcoded TCR beta cDNA molecule per two T cells was captured by template switching. To track age-related changes in TCR beta repertoire diversity, the study relied on deep sequencing normalized with unique cDNA molecular identifiers. Donors were grouped into four age groups: young (average roughly 17 years), middle-aged (less than 40), aged (roughly 62) and long-lived (approximately 75). For two donors (one aged 18 to 30 and one aged 80 or older), the study analyzed two additional independent replicas of 1 million unique cDNA reads from the same blood draw. Here is what the overall study found, with its caveats: Because donor CMV infection status was unknown, age-related changes in expanded clonotypes were potentially confounded. Compared with the aged group, more naive CD4+ T cells, fewer expanded clones and increased TCR diversity were shown by the long-lived group, suggesting age selection. As age increased, observed TCR beta diversity per million T cells dropped in a roughly linear way, and a significant reduction was already evident by age roughly 36. A strong correlation was found between observed TCR beta diversity and the percentage of naive T cells measured by flow cytometry. Because profiling used bulk unsorted PBMCs, naive and antigen-experienced compartments could not be compared conclusively. Estimates of total diversity based on one million sequenced T cells were regarded as lower bounds and as underestimates.

CDR1 and CDR2 are drawn from the germline V gene: SGHTA, FQGTGA. Spanning cysteine to phenylalanine, the CDR3 consists of 14 amino acids. The only DNA kept is the CDR3, 42 bases in frame from the first base. The trim is 2 bases for V and 3 bases for J, with a gap of 10 bases between the germline ends. The sample was also linked to a second study, of T cells of mothers and their children. The second source states: Nine systemically healthy Caucasian individuals served as donors, namely three mothers together with their six children. cDNA synthesis consumed the entire amount of extracted RNA, loaded at approximately 1.5 ug RNA in each 15 ul reaction. In the second PCR, the M1S primer introduced both the sample barcodes and 2-4 random nucleotides. Each mother yielded over 9.5 million TCR beta CDR3 reads and each child some 3 million reads. In both related and unrelated pairs, thymic selection shapes the output of TCR recombination in a similar way, with inherited differences having only a minor effect. Related mother-child pairs always showed normalized repertoire overlap that was slightly higher than in unrelated mother-child pairs, though the difference was never significant. Persistent microchimeric T cell clones were not detected, at a sensitivity of approximately 98 clones per million clonotypes. In the study, deep NGS was used to compare the TCR beta repertoires of mothers and children, and features distinguishing related mother-child pairs from unrelated individuals were sought. Mothers averaged approximately 40 +/- 4 years of age and children averaged roughly 12 +/- 4 years. Libraries were sequenced on Illumina HiSeq 2000 with 100+100 nt paired-end reads after adapter ligation with NEBNext reagents. To prevent cross-contamination, the mother and child libraries were prepared one month apart and sequenced in separate runs. Between about 500,000 and 2,100,000 distinct TCR beta clonotypes were identified per donor. Naive TCR beta clonotypes were estimated from low-frequency clonotypes matched to each donor's FACS-determined naive share, without sorting.

The sequence was obtained from a girl aged 2-15 years in good health. Sample: blood. The rearranged chain carries TRBV7-3 and TRBJ2-5; the D gene is perhaps TRBD1, from 5 matching bases. This receptor carries the CDR3 CASSLGQGEETQYF. In nucleotide form, the sequence is TGTGCCAGCAGCTTAGGGCAGGGTGAAGAGACCCAGTACTTC. Outside the CDR3, residues come from the reference TRBV7-3 and TRBJ2-5 proteins, so the full variable domain is: GAGVSQTPSNKVTEKGKYVELRCDPISGHTALYWYRQSLGQGPEFLIYFQGTGAADDSGLPNDRFFAVRPEGSVSTLKIQRTERGDSAVYLCASSLGQGEETQYFGPGTRLLVL.